This T cell receptor beta chain was found in a study of T cells in Graves' hyperthyroidism and ophthalmopathy. Study-level points and caveats: Most expanded thyroid clonotypes above 0.001 also appeared in blood. It was a median about 7.1 months before onset that the model predicted ophthalmopathy.

PBMCs were obtained from 10 ml fresh peripheral blood. TCR beta CDR3 regions were amplified from RNA transcripts. The HTBI primer set served for first-round RT-PCR of the TCR CDR3. MiXCR, applied by TCRdb to the multiplex PCR reads, yields one record per CDR3 protein. The sample records a few hundred thousand distinct CDR3 sequences, more than 12% being singletons. This CDR3 is built from 14 residues. V lost 1 base and J 0 bases, leaving 7 bases between the germline ends. Germline V CDR1 and CDR2: GTSNPN, SVGIG (reference sequence). Of note for this clonotype: Its antigen remains unidentified.

The sequencing input was blood. The receptor's source is a woman aged 25 to 45 with Graves' hyperthyroidism. The chain links TRBV30 to TRBJ1-3; D ambiguous. Here the CDR3 DNA reads TGTGCCTGGAGTGGATCTTTCTCTGGAAACACCATATATTTT. Translated: CAWSGSFSGNTIYF. The whole variable domain, filled in from reference TRBV30 and TRBJ1-3, reads SQTIHQWPATLVQPVGSPLSLECTVEGTSNPNLYWYRQAAGRGLQLLFYSVGIGQISSEVPQNLSASRPQDRQFILSSKKLLLSDSGFYLCAWSGSFSGNTIYFGEGSWLTVV.